This T cell receptor beta chain was sequenced during a study of a mutant IDH1 vaccine in newly diagnosed glioma. The CDR3 extends over 14 amino acids. Germline values: CDR1 SGHRS, CDR2 YFSETQ. On this clone itself: The antigen remains unidentified.

Whole-study results and caveats: Induction of immune responses by the vaccine occurred in 93.3% of patients.

Assay used: immunoSEQ multiplex PCR; TCRdb lists only in-frame clones, some missing. The data hold about 52,000 clones, with 90% to 95% observed a single time. The time point here: week 11, during vaccination. Topical imiquimod accompanied each vaccine dose, which consisted of 300 ug of mutant IDH1 20-mer peptide. The rearrangement uses TRBV5-1 and TRBJ2-5, with unresolved D. Gene TRBJ2-7 matches the end of the DNA better, so the J call may be wrong. The receptor's source is a man aged 50 to 60 with glioma. The sequences come from PBMCs, collected from a glioma patient whose treatment included an IDH1 peptide vaccine. For the CDR3, the DNA is TGCGCCAGCAGCTCAGACGGACGCTACTACGAGCAGTACTTC. It codes for CASSSDGRYYEQYF.